These T cell receptor beta chains were read from a single sample in a study of CD8+ T cells in alopecia areata. Using immunoSEQ multiplex PCR, the repertoire was profiled, and TCRdb retains in-frame clones only, with some absent. This sample has more than 110,000 clones, with roughly 50% found just once. The sample consisted of CD4+ T cells sorted from blood, taken at week 0. The receptors were sampled from a human donor with alopecia areata. CDR3s include the opening cysteine and the closing phenylalanine or tryptophan. Fields, in order: clone size, J gene, V gene, D gene, CDR3 protein, CDR3 DNA. A D gene is named only where the DNA matches it firmly. Only some rows state a clone size, as once, few, many or a class for expanded clones.

clone_size: few
j_call: TRBJ2-1
v_call: TRBV9
d_call: NA
cdr3_aa: CASSVDMAGTSVLF
cdr3_nt: TGTGCCAGCAGCGTAGATATGGCGGGGACGTCGGTCCTCTTC

clone_size: NA
j_call: TRBJ1-1
v_call: TRBV6-6
d_call: NA
cdr3_aa: CASSLKQGTEAFF
cdr3_nt: TGTGCCAGCAGTCTAAAACAGGGAACTGAAGCTTTCTTT

clone_size: once
j_call: TRBJ2-3
v_call: TRBV30
d_call: TRBD1
cdr3_aa: CAWSPGGEADTQYF
cdr3_nt: TGTGCCTGGAGTCCAGGGGGCGAGGCAGATACGCAGTATTTT

clone_size: NA
j_call: TRBJ1-5
v_call: TRBV7-6
d_call: NA
cdr3_aa: CASSLGSGGNSNQPQHF
cdr3_nt: TGTGCCAGCAGCTTAGGGTCGGGAGGGAATAGCAATCAGCCCCAGCATTTT

clone_size: once
j_call: TRBJ2-2
v_call: TRBV5-1
d_call: NA
cdr3_aa: CASSLDQGVTGELFF
cdr3_nt: TGCGCCAGCAGCTTGGACCAGGGTGTCACCGGGGAGCTGTTTTTT

clone_size: NA
j_call: TRBJ2-6
v_call: TRBV30
d_call: NA
cdr3_aa: CAWTGYSGANVLTF
cdr3_nt: TGTGCCTGGACGGGGTACTCTGGGGCCAACGTCCTGACTTTC

clone_size: NA
j_call: TRBJ2-5
v_call: TRBV14
d_call: NA
cdr3_aa: CASSQTSRETQYF
cdr3_nt: TGTGCCAGCAGCCAAACCTCAAGGGAGACCCAGTACTTC

clone_size: NA
j_call: TRBJ1-1
v_call: TRBV30
d_call: NA
cdr3_aa: CAWSSGSATEAFF
cdr3_nt: TGTGCCTGGAGTTCAGGGTCTGCGACTGAAGCTTTCTTT

clone_size: NA
j_call: TRBJ1-4
v_call: TRBV23-1
d_call: NA
cdr3_aa: CASSLGPTLKKLFF
cdr3_nt: TGCGCCAGCAGTCTCGGTCCCACTCTCAAAAAACTGTTTTTT

clone_size: NA
j_call: TRBJ2-5
v_call: TRBV7-2
d_call: NA
cdr3_aa: CASSLAWADQQYF
cdr3_nt: TGTGCCAGCAGCTTAGCGTGGGCAGATCAACAGTACTTC

clone_size: few
j_call: TRBJ1-1
v_call: TRBV6-5
d_call: NA
cdr3_aa: CASSKGAWNTEAFF
cdr3_nt: TGTGCCAGCAGTAAAGGGGCTTGGAACACTGAAGCTTTCTTT

clone_size: NA
j_call: TRBJ1-1
v_call: TRBV5-1
d_call: NA
cdr3_aa: CASSLFLKNTEAFF
cdr3_nt: TGTGCCAGCAGCTTGTTTCTGAAGAACACTGAAGCTTTCTTT

clone_size: few
j_call: TRBJ1-1
v_call: TRBV5-1
d_call: NA
cdr3_aa: CASSPGLGDTEAFF
cdr3_nt: TGCGCCAGCAGCCCAGGGTTGGGTGACACTGAAGCTTTCTTT

clone_size: NA
j_call: TRBJ1-1
v_call: TRBV4-3
d_call: NA
cdr3_aa: CASSQGGLRTEAFF
cdr3_nt: TGCGCCAGCAGCCAAGGGGGCCTTCGGACTGAAGCTTTCTTT

clone_size: NA
j_call: TRBJ2-3
v_call: TRBV5-1
d_call: NA
cdr3_aa: CASSPAGRDLDTQYF
cdr3_nt: TGCGCCAGCAGCCCAGCCGGGCGGGACTTAGATACGCAGTATTTT

clone_size: NA
j_call: TRBJ2-3
v_call: TRBV29-1
d_call: NA
cdr3_aa: CSVEEDSTDTQYF
cdr3_nt: TGCAGCGTTGAGGAGGATTCTACAGATACGCAGTATTTT

clone_size: few
j_call: TRBJ2-3
v_call: TRBV15
d_call: NA
cdr3_aa: CATSRGPGADTQYF
cdr3_nt: TGTGCCACCAGCAGAGGGCCAGGGGCAGATACGCAGTATTTT

clone_size: NA
j_call: TRBJ2-7
v_call: TRBV5-1
d_call: NA
cdr3_aa: CASSPAAGVEQYF
cdr3_nt: TGCGCCAGCAGCCCGGCCGCAGGGGTCGAGCAGTACTTC

clone_size: NA
j_call: TRBJ1-2
v_call: TRBV6-5
d_call: NA
cdr3_aa: CASSYSNRGYGYTF
cdr3_nt: TGTGCCAGCAGTTACTCGAATCGGGGCTATGGCTACACCTTC

clone_size: few
j_call: TRBJ1-1
v_call: TRBV25-1
d_call: NA
cdr3_aa: CASRQALGTNTEAFF
cdr3_nt: TGTGCCAGCAGGCAAGCCTTGGGCACGAACACTGAAGCTTTCTTT

clone_size: NA
j_call: TRBJ2-1
v_call: TRBV19
d_call: TRBD1
cdr3_aa: CASSPQGAGEQFF
cdr3_nt: TGTGCCAGTAGTCCCCAGGGGGCAGGTGAGCAGTTCTTC

clone_size: NA
j_call: TRBJ1-1
v_call: TRBV19
d_call: NA
cdr3_aa: CASSTTTGNTEAFF
cdr3_nt: TGTGCCAGTAGTACAACCACAGGGAACACTGAAGCTTTCTTT

clone_size: NA
j_call: TRBJ2-7
v_call: TRBV5-1
d_call: TRBD1
cdr3_aa: CASSQGQGGYEQYF
cdr3_nt: TGCGCCAGCAGCCAGGGACAGGGGGGCTACGAGCAGTACTTC

clone_size: NA
j_call: TRBJ1-6
v_call: TRBV7-2
d_call: NA
cdr3_aa: CASSLRGRDSPLHF
cdr3_nt: TGTGCCAGCAGCTTACGGGGGAGGGATTCACCCCTCCACTTT

clone_size: once
j_call: TRBJ2-5
v_call: TRBV7-2
d_call: NA
cdr3_aa: CASSLAPPGTQYF
cdr3_nt: TGTGCCAGCAGCTTGGCCCCACCTGGGACCCAGTACTTC

clone_size: few
j_call: TRBJ1-2
v_call: TRBV5-1
d_call: TRBD1
cdr3_aa: CASSLGAGGNYGYTF
cdr3_nt: TGCGCCAGCAGCTTGGGGGCAGGGGGAAACTATGGCTACACCTTC

clone_size: NA
j_call: TRBJ1-2
v_call: TRBV7-9
d_call: NA
cdr3_aa: CASRSHAGTMGYTF
cdr3_nt: TGTGCCAGCAGATCACACGCGGGTACTATGGGCTACACCTTC

clone_size: NA
j_call: TRBJ2-1
v_call: TRBV6-5
d_call: NA
cdr3_aa: CASSNSGLGEQFF
cdr3_nt: TGTGCCAGCAGCAATAGCGGACTCGGTGAGCAGTTCTTC

clone_size: few
j_call: TRBJ2-1
v_call: TRBV11-2
d_call: NA
cdr3_aa: CASSLTSSYNEQFF
cdr3_nt: TGTGCCAGCAGCTTAACCAGCTCCTACAATGAGCAGTTCTTC

clone_size: NA
j_call: TRBJ2-7
v_call: TRBV5-6
d_call: NA
cdr3_aa: CASSLGPTSSYEQYF
cdr3_nt: TGTGCCAGCAGTTTGGGACCCACTTCCTCCTACGAGCAGTACTTC

clone_size: NA
j_call: TRBJ1-4
v_call: TRBV30
d_call: NA
cdr3_aa: CAWSLIPGALNLEKLFF
cdr3_nt: TGTGCCTGGAGTTTAATTCCCGGGGCTCTGAATCTTGAAAAACTGTTTTTT

clone_size: NA
j_call: TRBJ1-2
v_call: TRBV30
d_call: NA
cdr3_aa: CAWSVNGGVYGYTF
cdr3_nt: TGTGCCTGGAGTGTCAATGGTGGGGTCTATGGCTACACCTTC

clone_size: NA
j_call: TRBJ1-2
v_call: TRBV9
d_call: NA
cdr3_aa: CASSPRTDLGGYTF
cdr3_nt: TGTGCCAGCAGCCCCCGGACAGACTTGGGAGGCTACACCTTC

clone_size: few
j_call: TRBJ2-3
v_call: TRBV21-1
d_call: NA
cdr3_aa: CASPRERRGATDTQYF
cdr3_nt: TGTGCCAGCCCCCGAGAACGGAGGGGAGCCACAGATACGCAGTATTTT

clone_size: few
j_call: TRBJ2-7
v_call: TRBV10-3
d_call: NA
cdr3_aa: CAIRPGLKGDSSYEQYF
cdr3_nt: TGTGCCATCAGACCGGGACTTAAGGGAGATAGCTCCTACGAGCAGTACTTC